Presented here are 9 T cell receptor beta chains from one specimen sequenced in a study of CD8 T cells in Susac syndrome. Random-hexamer reverse transcription was applied to roughly 0.5 to 1 ug RNA. TCRdb used MiXCR to reprocess the immunoSEQ multiplex PCR reads, holding one entry per CDR3 protein. The sample lists about 210,000 distinct CDR3 sequences; 95% were seen once. The material sequenced was CD4+ T cells from PBMCs. The receptors here all came from a human donor with multiple sclerosis.

This sequence joins TRBV29-1 and TRBJ1-1, with a possible D match to TRBD1 (5 bases). The V gene's germline CDR1 is SQVTM and CDR2 ANQGSEA. This CDR3 has 17 amino acids. V was shortened by 8 bases and J by 0 bases, with 25 bases between the two germline ends. CDR3 protein: CSPKSGPLCTMNTEAFF. The CDR3 DNA is TGCAGCCCCAAGTCAGGGCCCCTTTGTACCATGAACACTGAAGCTTTCTTT.

The rearrangement joins TRBV27 to TRBJ2-5; weak D call: TRBD2 (5 bases). Between the trimmed V and J ends, which lost 5 bases and 7 bases, there was a span of 17 bases. This CDR3 has 14 amino acids. Germline-derived CDR1 and CDR2 are MNHEY and SMNVEV (reference sequence). The CDR3 reads CASSPWTEIGTQYF. DNA of the CDR3: TGTGCCAGCAGTCCATGGACTGAAATCGGGACCCAGTACTTC.

The chain combines TRBV20-1 with TRBJ2-3; the D is unclear. Germline V gives CDR1 DFQATT, CDR2 SNEGSKA (reference sequence). V dropped 4 bases and J dropped 2 bases, with 4 bases sitting between them. The CDR3 length is 11 residues. CDR3 in DNA: TGCAGTGCTACATACACAGATACGCAGTATTTT. Amino acids: CSATYTDTQYF.

The chain has TRBV30 and TRBJ2-7, with D possibly matching TRBD1 (6 bases). Trimming shortened V by 0 bases and J by 6 bases, and 9 bases separated the two germline ends. CDR3 length: 12 amino acids. From germline, CDR1 is GTSNPN and CDR2 SVGIG (reference sequence). CDR3 in amino acids: CAWSVTGPEQYF. In nucleotides, the CDR3 is TGTGCCTGGAGTGTTACAGGGCCCGAGCAGTACTTC.

The rearrangement links TRBV29-1 to TRBJ2-3; 9 nucleotides match TRBD2. Germline CDR1 reads SQVTM; CDR2 reads ANQGSEA. V was pared by 6 bases and J by 5 bases, with 6 bases of the junction left unmatched. The length of the CDR3 is 13 residues. The CDR3 region is CSVAGGPLDTQYF. The DNA of the CDR3 is TGCAGCGTGGCGGGGGGGCCATTAGATACGCAGTATTTT.

V is TRBV12-3 or TRBV12-4 and J is TRBJ1-2; D is possibly TRBD1 (5 bases). The CDR3 covers 11 residues. Trimming pared 5 bases from V and 7 bases from J, leaving 8 bases between. CDR3 amino acids: CASSTDSGYTF. CDR3 DNA: TGTGCCAGCAGTACCGACAGTGGCTACACCTTC.

The genes are TRBV20-1 and TRBJ1-2; a weak D match, TRBD1 (5 bases). The CDR3 runs 12 residues. V gave up 6 bases and J gave up 14 bases, with 22 bases separating them. Germline V CDR1 and CDR2: DFQATT, SNEGSKA (reference sequence). This chain's CDR3 is CSASTGTGASTF. The CDR3 nucleotides are TGCAGTGCCAGTACCGGGACCGGGGCCAGTACCTTC.

The chain has TRBV20-1 and TRBJ2-3; D unclear. The germline V gene encodes CDR1 DFQATT and CDR2 SNEGSKA (reference sequence). The CDR3 is 15 amino acids. V lost 0 bases to trimming and J lost 3 bases, with 13 bases between them. The CDR3 coding sequence is TGCAGTGCTAGAGACCATTCCGGAGTGACAGATACGCAGTATTTT. Translation: CSARDHSGVTDTQYF.

This clonotype was seen only once. The chain links TRBV3-1 to TRBJ2-1; 11 bases agree with TRBD2. The CDR3 has 14 residues. Trimming at V came to 7 bases and at J to 7 bases, leaving 6 bases not matched to a gene. The germline V gene has CDR1 LGHDT and CDR2 YNNKEL (reference sequence). CDR3 loop: CASTSVAGGNEQFF. DNA for the CDR3: TGTGCCAGCACTTCGGTAGCGGGGGGGAATGAGCAGTTCTTC.